This T cell receptor (beta chain) was retrieved from a study of cytomegalovirus exposure and HLA in healthy donors. Each donor was nominally healthy when sampled (though unrecorded immune exposures were likely). CDR3 length: 17 residues. Per the germline V gene, CDR1 is SGDLS and CDR2 is YYNGEE. V trimming: 0 bases; J trimming: 8 bases; junction bases outside the gene matches: 9. General study results and limits: A highly shared variant cluster was judged a likely technical artifact. Later analysis demonstrated an association between a missense DCLRE1C variant and TCR beta V- and J-gene trimming. The dataset shows that most TCR sequences were rare, while some public TCRs occurred in many donors.

PCR used 60 Vbeta primers and 13 Jbeta primers. Libraries were prepared by immunoSEQ multiplex PCR; TCRdb keeps only in-frame clonotypes and omits some of them. The sample shows 35,000 to 55,000 clones, around three quarters of them seen only once. Details on this clone: The antigen remains undetermined.

The receptor was derived from a man younger than 45 in good health and CMV-seronegative. The sample consisted of PBMCs. The genes are TRBV9 and TRBJ2-1; 12 bases match TRBD2. CDR3 in DNA: TGTGCCAGCAGCGTAGCTCCCCTAGCGGGAGGGGGCGATGAGCAGTTCTTC. Its protein product is CASSVAPLAGGGDEQFF.